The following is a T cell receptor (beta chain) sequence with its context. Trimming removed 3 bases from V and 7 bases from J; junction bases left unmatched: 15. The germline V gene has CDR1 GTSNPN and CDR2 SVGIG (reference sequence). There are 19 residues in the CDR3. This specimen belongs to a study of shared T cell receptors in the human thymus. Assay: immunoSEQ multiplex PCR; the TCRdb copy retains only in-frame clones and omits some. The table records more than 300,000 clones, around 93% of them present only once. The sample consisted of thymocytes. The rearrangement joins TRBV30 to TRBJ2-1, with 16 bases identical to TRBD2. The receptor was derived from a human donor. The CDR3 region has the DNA TGTGCCTGGAGGGTCGGTACCGGGACTAGCGGGAGGGCCAGGAATGAGCAGTTCTTC. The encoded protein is CAWRVGTGTSGRARNEQFF.